This TCR beta chain was sequenced in a study of breast tumors, draining lymph nodes, adjacent tissues. Axillary draining lymph nodes of breast cancer patients supplied the node samples. TCRdb processed the multiplex PCR reads anew with MiXCR; each CDR3 protein has one entry. The sample lists some 120,000 distinct CDR3 sequences; around 20% were seen once. Points from the study as a whole: Tumor and nontumor repertoires were significantly more similar in luminal-like than in basal-like breast cancer. Tumors had less TCR diversity than lymph nodes, more than nontumor tissue.

Germline CDR1 and CDR2: SGHDT and YYEEEE. This CDR3 has 14 amino acids. V lost 1 base and J 1 base, leaving 9 bases between the germline ends. This clonotype was picked up many times. The antigen remains unidentified. Sequenced: axillary lymph node tissue. The sequence derives from a female donor with breast cancer. Some clones in this sample may be carry-over from other donors' samples. The rearrangement joins TRBV5-6 to TRBJ2-7; the D call may be TRBD1 or TRBD2 (5 bases each). CDR3: CASSLRDASYEQYF. The CDR3 DNA reads as TGTGCCAGCAGCTTGCGGGACGCTTCCTACGAGCAGTACTTC.